This is a list of T cell receptor beta chains from one sample in a study of T cell responses to AZD1222 COVID-19 vaccine. The repertoire was sequenced with immunoSEQ multiplex PCR; TCRdb's copy has only in-frame clones and lacks some. The sample consists of about 150,000 clones, 70% to 90% of them appearing once. Material: peripheral blood, obtained 28 days after the second dose of the MenACWY control vaccine. All receptors come from an adult who received the MenACWY meningococcal vaccine as a control. CDR3s include the opening cysteine and the closing phenylalanine or tryptophan. The D gene is left open where the match is weak. Clone size, where shown, is once, few, many, or a class for clones that have expanded.

v_call	d_call	clone_size	j_call	cdr3_aa	cdr3_nt
TRBV24-1	TRBD2	NA	TRBJ2-2	CATSGRAGSDTGELFF	TGTGCCACCAGTGGCCGAGCGGGAAGCGATACCGGGGAGCTGTTTTTT
TRBV6-1	TRBD1	NA	TRBJ2-7	CASSEQQGSSYEQYF	TGTGCCAGCAGTGAACAACAGGGGAGCTCCTACGAGCAGTACTTC
TRBV27	NA	NA	TRBJ2-3	CASSPIPVTSTTDTQYF	TGTGCCAGCAGTCCAATCCCGGTGACATCCACCACAGATACGCAGTATTTT
TRBV19	NA	NA	TRBJ2-3	CASTRSGQESTDTQYF	TGTGCCAGTACTCGGTCAGGGCAGGAAAGCACAGATACGCAGTATTTT
TRBV11-2	NA	NA	TRBJ2-3	CASSLAYTDTQYF	TGTGCCAGCAGCTTAGCGTATACAGATACGCAGTATTTT
TRBV2	NA	NA	TRBJ1-5	CASSGGQGNQPQHF	TGTGCCAGCAGTGGGGGGCAGGGCAATCAGCCCCAGCATTTT
TRBV19	NA	NA	TRBJ1-2	CASSPTGTANGYTF	TGTGCCAGTAGTCCAACCGGGACGGCGAATGGCTACACCTTC
TRBV7-2	NA	NA	TRBJ2-7	CASSLEVSYEQYF	TGTGCCAGCAGCTTAGAGGTCTCCTACGAGCAGTACTTC
TRBV2	TRBD1	NA	TRBJ2-7	CASSEAGTGPDEQYF	TGTGCCAGCAGTGAGGCGGGGACAGGGCCGGACGAGCAGTACTTC
TRBV27	TRBD1	NA	TRBJ2-7	CASSLQGQPAYEQYF	TGTGCCAGCAGTTTACAGGGACAGCCCGCCTACGAGCAGTACTTC
TRBV7-9	NA	NA	TRBJ2-2	CASSGLWDTGELFF	TGTGCCAGCAGCGGTCTGTGGGACACCGGGGAGCTGTTTTTT
TRBV11-2	NA	NA	TRBJ2-4	CASSLSGRRYQNIQYF	TGTGCCAGCAGCTTATCGGGCAGGCGATACCAAAACATTCAGTACTTC
TRBV6-6	NA	NA	TRBJ1-1	CASSRLSRAGENTEAFF	TGTGCCAGCAGCCGACTAAGCAGGGCAGGAGAGAACACTGAAGCTTTCTTT
TRBV7-8	NA	once	TRBJ1-2	CASSLGVFEGSYTF	TGTGCCAGCAGCTTAGGGGTTTTCGAAGGGAGCTACACCTTC
TRBV30	NA	NA	TRBJ2-2	CAWADDEHGELFF	TGTGCCTGGGCGGACGATGAACACGGGGAGCTGTTTTTT
TRBV6-4	NA	NA	TRBJ2-3	CASSDSPGPPDTQYF	TGTGCCAGCAGTGACTCCCCCGGGCCGCCAGATACGCAGTATTTT
TRBV28	NA	NA	TRBJ1-4	CASSLSGIEKLFF	TGTGCCAGCAGTTTATCAGGGATCGAAAAACTGTTTTTT
TRBV5-1	NA	NA	TRBJ1-4	CASSSTGITNEKLFF	TGCGCCAGCAGTTCTACAGGGATAACTAATGAAAAACTGTTTTTT
TRBV29-1	TRBD1	NA	TRBJ2-1	CSTGTGRNEQFF	TGCAGCACCGGGACAGGGAGAAATGAGCAGTTCTTC
TRBV30	NA	few	TRBJ2-1	CAWSVLGPIEPFF	TGTGCCTGGAGCGTTCTAGGACCAATTGAACCGTTCTTC
TRBV25-1	TRBD1	NA	TRBJ2-7	CASSEEGTGYRYEQYF	TGTGCCAGCAGTGAAGAGGGGACAGGGTATCGGTACGAGCAGTACTTC
TRBV28	NA	NA	TRBJ1-6	CASSFDRTSSPLHF	TGTGCCAGCAGTTTTGACAGGACGTCTTCACCCCTCCACTTT
TRBV11-3	NA	NA	TRBJ2-5	CASSLIKGRETQYF	TGTGCCAGCAGCTTAATAAAGGGGAGGGAGACCCAGTACTTC
TRBV12-1	NA	NA	TRBJ1-1	CASSLQGARNTEAFF	TGTGCCAGCAGCCTACAGGGGGCCAGGAACACTGAAGCTTTCTTT
TRBV30	NA	NA	TRBJ1-6	CAWSVRQPRDSPLHF	TGTGCCTGGAGTGTCAGGCAGCCTCGGGATTCACCCCTCCACTTT
TRBV23-1	NA	NA	TRBJ1-6	CASSQSVQETLYNSPLHF	TGCGCCAGCAGTCAATCCGTGCAGGAGACCCTCTATAATTCACCCCTCCACTTT
TRBV12-3/TRBV12-4	NA	NA	TRBJ1-1	CASSYTTNTEAFF	TGTGCCAGCAGTTACACGACGAACACTGAAGCTTTCTTT
TRBV4-1	TRBD2	NA	TRBJ2-3	CASSPRLAGTDTQYF	TGCGCCAGCAGCCCGAGACTAGCGGGCACAGATACGCAGTATTTT
TRBV30	NA	NA	TRBJ1-1	CAWSPGVNTEAFF	TGTGCCTGGAGTCCGGGGGTGAACACTGAAGCTTTCTTT
TRBV18	NA	NA	TRBJ1-5	CASSIGDLQPQHF	TGTGCCAGCTCAATTGGGGATTTGCAGCCCCAGCATTTT
TRBV19	NA	NA	TRBJ2-6	CASSISQTGLGANVLTF	TGTGCCAGTAGTATCAGTCAAACAGGGCTCGGGGCCAACGTCCTGACTTTC
TRBV3-1/TRBV3-2	TRBD1	once	TRBJ1-1	CASSPPTGGVAEAFF	TGTGCCAGCAGCCCCCCGACAGGGGGCGTCGCTGAAGCTTTCTTT
TRBV5-6	NA	NA	TRBJ1-1	CASSFGLGNTEAFF	TGTGCCAGCAGCTTCGGGTTGGGGAACACTGAAGCTTTCTTT
TRBV6-5	NA	NA	TRBJ1-4	CATRSLQVGEKLFF	TGTGCCACCCGCAGCCTCCAGGTGGGCGAAAAACTGTTTTTT
TRBV4-2	NA	NA	TRBJ2-7	CASSQGLDEQYF	TGTGCCAGCAGCCAGGGGTTGGACGAGCAGTACTTC
TRBV12-3/TRBV12-4	TRBD2	NA	TRBJ2-2	CASRRGGIGELFF	TGTGCCAGCAGGCGCGGGGGGATCGGGGAGCTGTTTTTT
TRBV28	NA	NA	TRBJ1-2	CASSLGDYGYTF	TGTGCCAGCAGTTTAGGAGACTATGGCTACACCTTC
TRBV2	NA	once	TRBJ2-4	CASSDRQGGNIQYF	TGTGCCAGCAGTGATCGGCAGGGGGGAAACATTCAGTACTTC
TRBV29-1	TRBD1	NA	TRBJ1-3	CSAKGQGAGNTIYF	TGCAGCGCAAAGGGACAGGGGGCCGGAAACACCATATATTTT
TRBV7-9	NA	NA	TRBJ1-1	CASSFGGGTEAFF	TGTGCCAGCAGCTTTGGGGGTGGCACTGAAGCTTTCTTT
TRBV5-4	TRBD2	NA	TRBJ2-2	CASSLASGGAGELFF	TGTGCCAGCAGCTTGGCTAGCGGCGGCGCCGGGGAGCTGTTTTTT
TRBV28	NA	once	TRBJ1-1	CATHFGGGSTEAFF	TGTGCCACCCATTTCGGGGGCGGCAGCACTGAAGCTTTCTTT
TRBV7-2	TRBD1	once	TRBJ1-4	CASSPRTGGAVTNEKLFF	TGTGCCAGCAGCCCTAGGACAGGGGGCGCCGTAACTAATGAAAAACTGTTTTTT
TRBV7-2	TRBD1	once	TRBJ2-3	CASSWGGQGSDTQYF	TGTGCCAGCAGCTGGGGGGGACAGGGCTCAGATACGCAGTATTTT
TRBV21-1	NA	NA	TRBJ1-2	CASSRPGTIDGYTF	TGTGCCAGCAGCAGACCGGGCACAATCGATGGCTACACCTTC
TRBV6-6	NA	NA	TRBJ1-2	CAIRVNYGYTF	TGTGCCATCAGGGTTAACTATGGCTACACCTTC
TRBV11-3	NA	NA	TRBJ2-2	CASRLAGGWTGELFF	TGTGCCAGCAGACTGGCTGGGGGATGGACCGGGGAGCTGTTTTTT
TRBV11-3	NA	once	TRBJ2-7	CASSSALWSYEQYF	TGTGCCAGCAGCTCAGCCCTGTGGTCCTACGAGCAGTACTTC
TRBV3-1/TRBV3-2	NA	NA	TRBJ1-4	CASSQAGGNRKLFF	TGTGCCAGCAGCCAAGCGGGGGGGAATCGAAAACTGTTTTTT
TRBV27	NA	NA	TRBJ1-1	CASSFDPSRTEAFF	TGTGCCAGCAGTTTCGACCCCTCCCGGACTGAAGCTTTCTTT
TRBV18	NA	NA	TRBJ1-1	CASSLGNTEAFF	TGTGCCAGCTCACTAGGGAACACTGAAGCTTTCTTT